This TCR beta chain stems from a study of blood T cells in healthy people across ages. Findings of the study overall: Age showed a roughly linear inverse relationship with TCR beta diversity per million T cells.

This clonotype was seen a handful of times. Its antigen is undetermined. CDR3 length: 17 amino acids. From germline, CDR1 is SGHTA and CDR2 FQGNSA. Trimming removed 2 bases from V and 5 bases from J; junction bases left unmatched: 7. For the second PCR, which ran for about 6 to 11 cycles, a sample-barcoded 5' primer and a J-beta primer mix were used. All cDNA molecules were each tagged by a template-switch adaptor with 12 random nucleotides. TCRdb ran MiXCR on the 5' RACE reads and lists one entry per CDR3 protein. The table includes 2 million or so distinct CDR3 sequences, roughly 52% detected once. The chain carries TRBV7-2 and TRBJ2-4; TRBD1 matches 12 bases. The sequenced material came from blood. The source of this sequence is a woman aged 35 to 49 in good health. The CDR3 reads CASSLLGTGGVQNIQYF. CDR3 DNA: TGTGCCAGCAGCTTACTGGGGACAGGGGGCGTTCAAAACATTCAGTACTTC.